The 8 T cell receptor beta chains given below trace back to one sample, sequenced in a study of T cell repertoires in cytomegalovirus infection. These TCRs' antigens remain unknown. MiXCR was run by TCRdb on the reads, yielding one entry per CDR3 protein. The sample lists about a million distinct CDR3 sequences; under 40% were seen once. Sequencing used cultured CD8+ T cells from PBMCs, obtained from culture after CMV antigen stimulation. All receptors come from a human donor in good health (CMV status not recorded). Some clones in this sample may be carry-over from other donors' samples.

V usage is TRBV5-5 and J usage is TRBJ2-3; the D is unclear. With 0 bases removed from V and 2 bases from J, the gap between germline ends came to 10 bases. This CDR3 is built from 15 residues. Germline assignment: CDR1 SGHKS and CDR2 YYEKEE (reference sequence). The CDR3 region is CASSLGVEPTDTQYF. CDR3 nucleotides: TGTGCCAGCAGCTTGGGGGTCGAACCCACAGATACGCAGTATTTT.

This clonotype was seen at least ten times. The chain recombines TRBV19 with TRBJ2-7; D is undetermined. V lost 4 bases to trimming and J lost 2 bases, with 18 bases between them. Germline CDR1 and CDR2: LNHDA and SQIVND (reference sequence). CDR3 length: 16 residues. CDR3: CASSTHGFPITYEQYF. CDR3 DNA sequence: TGTGCCAGTAGTACCCACGGGTTCCCAATAACCTACGAGCAGTACTTC.

This clonotype was observed a few times. This CDR3 is CASSFGRGGSPLHF. The CDR3 coding sequence is TGTGCCAGCAGCTTCGGCAGGGGTGGATCACCCCTCCACTTT. The chain recombines TRBV11-2 with TRBJ1-6, with D possibly being TRBD1 (6 bases). V lost 3 bases, J lost 10 bases, and 13 bases lay in between. The V gene's germline CDR1 is SGHAT and CDR2 FQNNGV. The CDR3 spans 14 residues.

This clonotype was seen repeatedly, ten times or more. This rearrangement joins TRBV7-6 to TRBJ2-1; 12 bases agree with TRBD2. Germline CDR1 reads SGHVS; CDR2 reads FNYEAQ. V was pared by 5 bases and J by 10 bases, with 9 bases of the junction left unmatched. The CDR3 is 15 residues long. CDR3 sequence reads: CASSPGASGGAEQFF. CDR3 nucleotides: TGTGCCAGCAGCCCTGGGGCTAGCGGGGGGGCCGAGCAGTTCTTC. Full variable domain (rest looked up from reference TRBV7-6 and TRBJ2-1): GAGVSQSPRYKVTKRGQDVALRCDPISGHVSLYWYRQALGQGPEFLTYFNYEAQQDKSGLPNDRFSAERPEGSISTLTIQRTEQRDSAMYRCASSPGASGGAEQFFGPGTRLTVL.

The chain is built from TRBV7-9 and TRBJ2-1; D might be TRBD1 or TRBD2, each matching 5 bases. Germline V gene lookup returns CDR1 SEHNR and CDR2 FQNEAQ (reference sequence). The CDR3 runs to 15 residues. The CDR3, as DNA: TGTGCTGGACGGGACCGGGACCGGGCCTACAATGAGCAGTTCTTC. This sequence encodes CAGRDRDRAYNEQFF.

This sequence joins TRBV20-1 and TRBJ2-1; the match to TRBD2 covers 7 bases. With V trimmed by 8 bases and J by 0 bases, 13 bases remained unmatched. This CDR3 has 16 residues. Germline loops: CDR1 DFQATT, CDR2 SNEGSKA (reference sequence). The CDR3 sequence: CSFWPLAESSYNEQFF. In nucleotides, the CDR3 is TGCAGTTTCTGGCCCCTAGCGGAGAGCTCCTACAATGAGCAGTTCTTC.

This chain links TRBV20-1 with TRBJ2-7; TRBD2 aligns across 10 bases. Trimming removed 5 bases from V and 4 bases from J; junction bases left unmatched: 8. Germline CDR1 DFQATT, CDR2 SNEGSKA (reference sequence). CDR3 size: 14 residues. The CDR3 is CSAFQRGGLYEQYV. CDR3 in DNA: TGCAGTGCTTTCCAGCGGGGGGGTTTGTACGAGCAGTACGTC.

The table lists this clonotype with a few counts. The chain combines TRBV27 with TRBJ2-3, with 10 nucleotides matching TRBD1. The CDR3 contains 17 residues. Germline CDR1 and CDR2: MNHEY and SMNVEV (reference sequence). With V trimmed by 4 bases and J by 6 bases, 13 bases remained unmatched. CDR3 nucleotide sequence: TGTGCCAGCAGTTACATTAGGACAGGGGGAGTAGCGGATACGCAGTATTTT. It codes for CASSYIRTGGVADTQYF.